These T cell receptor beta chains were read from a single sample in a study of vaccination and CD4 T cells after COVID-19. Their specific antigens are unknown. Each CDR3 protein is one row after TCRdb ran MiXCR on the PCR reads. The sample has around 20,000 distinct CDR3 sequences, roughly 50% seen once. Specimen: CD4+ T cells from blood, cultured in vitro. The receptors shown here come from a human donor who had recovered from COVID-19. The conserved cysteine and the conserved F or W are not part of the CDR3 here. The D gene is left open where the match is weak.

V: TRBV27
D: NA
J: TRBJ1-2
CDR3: ASSLSSGRNGYT

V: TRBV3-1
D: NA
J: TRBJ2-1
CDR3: ASSPYESYNEQF

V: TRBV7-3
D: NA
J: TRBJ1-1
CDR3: ASSPSGVNTEAF

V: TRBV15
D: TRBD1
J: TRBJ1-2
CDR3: ATRTGNDGYT

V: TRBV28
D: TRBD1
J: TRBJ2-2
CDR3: ASSLGQGYTGELF

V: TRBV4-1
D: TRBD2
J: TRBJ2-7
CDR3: ASSQAGAVPREQY

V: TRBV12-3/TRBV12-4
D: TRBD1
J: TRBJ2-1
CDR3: ASRFTGADYNEQF

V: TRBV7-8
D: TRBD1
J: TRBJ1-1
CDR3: ASSLGDRVGNTEAF

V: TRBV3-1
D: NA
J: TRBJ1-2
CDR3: ASSQVRGEGGYT

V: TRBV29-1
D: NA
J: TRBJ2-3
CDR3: GGTGGSTDTQY

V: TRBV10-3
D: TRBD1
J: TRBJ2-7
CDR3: AISEVGQGSYEQY

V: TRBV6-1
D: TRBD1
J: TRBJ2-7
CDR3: ASSVPGTGRNEQY

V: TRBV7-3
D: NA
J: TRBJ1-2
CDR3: ASSLRFTSSVNDYGYT

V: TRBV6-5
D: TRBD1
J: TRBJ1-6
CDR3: ASSYSGGGAGPLH

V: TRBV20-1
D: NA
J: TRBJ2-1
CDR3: SARGRGAYNEQF

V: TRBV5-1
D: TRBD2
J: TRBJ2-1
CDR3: ASSLTLAGGTDYNEQF

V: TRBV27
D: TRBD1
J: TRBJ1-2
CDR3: ASSRQGARGGYT

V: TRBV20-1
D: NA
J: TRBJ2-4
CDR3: SAIFLIGAKNIQY

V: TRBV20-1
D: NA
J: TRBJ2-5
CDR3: SALEGHGETQY

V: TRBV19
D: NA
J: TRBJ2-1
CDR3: ASSPRSYNEQF

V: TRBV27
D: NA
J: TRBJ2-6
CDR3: ASSKYTSGANVLT

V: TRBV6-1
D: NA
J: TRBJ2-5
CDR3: ASSEGQGGETQY

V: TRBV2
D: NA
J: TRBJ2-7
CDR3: ASLGGSYEQY

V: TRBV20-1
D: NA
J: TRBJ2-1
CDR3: SARSPLEQF

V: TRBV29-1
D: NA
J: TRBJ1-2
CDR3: SVDRPNYGYT

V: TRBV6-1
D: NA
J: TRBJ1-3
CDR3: ASKGGLLLNSGNTIY

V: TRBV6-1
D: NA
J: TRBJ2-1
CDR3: ASSEQGIYNEQF

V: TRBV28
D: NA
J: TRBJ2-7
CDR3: ASSLSPYEASLNYEQY

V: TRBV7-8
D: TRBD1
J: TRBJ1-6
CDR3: ASSLDWDRGRSYNSPLH

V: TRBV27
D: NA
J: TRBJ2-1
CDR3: ASSPPFREQF

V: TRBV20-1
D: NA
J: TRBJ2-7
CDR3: SARRQGYEQY

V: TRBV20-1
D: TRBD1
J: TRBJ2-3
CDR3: SAPGTGKRRSGDTQY

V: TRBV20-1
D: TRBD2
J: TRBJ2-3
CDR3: SARDTPPGGVSGTDTQY

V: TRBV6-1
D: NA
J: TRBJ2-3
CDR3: ASRGGGADTQY

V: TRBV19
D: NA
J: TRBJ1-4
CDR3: ASSKGGQDEKLF